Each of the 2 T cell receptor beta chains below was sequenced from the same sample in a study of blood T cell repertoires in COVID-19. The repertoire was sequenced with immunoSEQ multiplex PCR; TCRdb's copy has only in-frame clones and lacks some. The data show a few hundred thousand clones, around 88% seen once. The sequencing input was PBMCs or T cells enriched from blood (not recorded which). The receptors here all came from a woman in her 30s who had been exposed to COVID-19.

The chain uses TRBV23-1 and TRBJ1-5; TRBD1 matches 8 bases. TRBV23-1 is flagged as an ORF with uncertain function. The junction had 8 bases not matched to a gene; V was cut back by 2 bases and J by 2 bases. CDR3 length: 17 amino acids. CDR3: CASSQIIQGGRNQPQHF. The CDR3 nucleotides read TGCGCCAGCAGTCAAATCATACAGGGGGGGCGCAATCAGCCCCAGCATTTT.

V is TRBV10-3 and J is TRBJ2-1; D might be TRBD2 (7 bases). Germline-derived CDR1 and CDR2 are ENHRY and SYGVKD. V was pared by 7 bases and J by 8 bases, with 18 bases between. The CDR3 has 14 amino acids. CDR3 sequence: CAINNGGGRDEQFF. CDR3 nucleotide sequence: TGTGCCATCAATAATGGGGGGGGCAGGGATGAGCAGTTCTTC.